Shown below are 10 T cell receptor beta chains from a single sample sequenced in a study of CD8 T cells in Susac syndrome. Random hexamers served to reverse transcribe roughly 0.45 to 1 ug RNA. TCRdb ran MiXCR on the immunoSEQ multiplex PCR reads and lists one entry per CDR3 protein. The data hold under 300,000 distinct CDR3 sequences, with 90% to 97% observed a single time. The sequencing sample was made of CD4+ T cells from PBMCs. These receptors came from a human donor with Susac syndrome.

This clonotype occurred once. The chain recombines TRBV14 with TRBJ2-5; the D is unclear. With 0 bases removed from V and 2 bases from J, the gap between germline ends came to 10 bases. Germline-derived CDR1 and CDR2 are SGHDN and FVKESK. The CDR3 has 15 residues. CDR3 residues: CASSQDMGFQETQYF. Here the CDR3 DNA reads TGTGCCAGCAGCCAAGACATGGGTTTTCAAGAGACCCAGTACTTC.

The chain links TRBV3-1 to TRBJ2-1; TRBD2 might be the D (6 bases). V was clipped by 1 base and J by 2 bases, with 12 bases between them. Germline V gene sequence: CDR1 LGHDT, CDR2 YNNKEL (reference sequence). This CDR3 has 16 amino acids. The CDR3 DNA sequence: TGTGCCAGCAGCCAAGGGCGGGGCGGCACCTACAATGAGCAGTTCTTC. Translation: CASSQGRGGTYNEQFF.

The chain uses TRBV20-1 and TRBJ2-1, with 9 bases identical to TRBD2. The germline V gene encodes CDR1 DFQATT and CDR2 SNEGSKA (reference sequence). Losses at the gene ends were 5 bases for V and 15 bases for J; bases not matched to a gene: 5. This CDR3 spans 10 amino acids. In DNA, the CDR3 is TGCAGTGCTCCAAGCGGGAGGCTGTTCTTC. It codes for CSAPSGRLFF.

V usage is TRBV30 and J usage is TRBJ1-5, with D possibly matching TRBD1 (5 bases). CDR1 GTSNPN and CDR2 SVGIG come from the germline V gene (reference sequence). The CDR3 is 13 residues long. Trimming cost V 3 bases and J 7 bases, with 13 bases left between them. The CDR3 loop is CAWRGQGEQPQHF. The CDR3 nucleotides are TGTGCCTGGAGGGGCCAGGGCGAGCAGCCCCAGCATTTT.

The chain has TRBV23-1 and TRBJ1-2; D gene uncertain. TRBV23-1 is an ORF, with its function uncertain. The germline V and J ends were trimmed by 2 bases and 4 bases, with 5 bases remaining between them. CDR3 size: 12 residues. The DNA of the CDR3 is TGCGCCAGCAGTCAAAAGAGCTATGGCTACACCTTC. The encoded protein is CASSQKSYGYTF.

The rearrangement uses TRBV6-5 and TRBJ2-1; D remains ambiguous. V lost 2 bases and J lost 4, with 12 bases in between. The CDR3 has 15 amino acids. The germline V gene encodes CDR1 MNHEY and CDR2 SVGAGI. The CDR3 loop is CASSYRQKTYNEQFF. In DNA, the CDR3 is TGTGCCAGCAGTTACAGACAAAAAACTTACAATGAGCAGTTCTTC.

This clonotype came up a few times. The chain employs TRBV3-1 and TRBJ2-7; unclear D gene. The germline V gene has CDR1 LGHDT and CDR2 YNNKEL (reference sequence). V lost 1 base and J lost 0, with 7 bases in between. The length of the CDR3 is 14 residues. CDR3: CASSQGVNSYEQYF. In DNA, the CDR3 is TGTGCCAGCAGCCAAGGGGTCAACTCCTACGAGCAGTACTTC.

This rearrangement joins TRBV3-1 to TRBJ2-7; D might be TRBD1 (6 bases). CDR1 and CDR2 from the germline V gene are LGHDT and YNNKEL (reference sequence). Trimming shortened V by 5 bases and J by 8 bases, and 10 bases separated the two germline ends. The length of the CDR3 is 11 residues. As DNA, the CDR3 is TGTGCCAGCAGCAACCGGGACAAGCAGTACTTC. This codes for CASSNRDKQYF.

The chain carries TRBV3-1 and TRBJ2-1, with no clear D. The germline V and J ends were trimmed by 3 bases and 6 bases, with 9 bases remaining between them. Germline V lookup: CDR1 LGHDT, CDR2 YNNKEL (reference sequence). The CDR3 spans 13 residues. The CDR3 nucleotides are TGTGCCAGCAGCCATAGCCCCGGCAATGAGCAGTTCTTC. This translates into CASSHSPGNEQFF.

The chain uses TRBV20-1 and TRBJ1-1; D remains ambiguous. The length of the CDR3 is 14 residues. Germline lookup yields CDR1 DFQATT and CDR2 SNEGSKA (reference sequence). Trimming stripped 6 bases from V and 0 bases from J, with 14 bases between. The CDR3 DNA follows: TGCAGTGCCCTCGGTGCCGCACTGAACACTGAAGCTTTCTTT. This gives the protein CSALGAALNTEAFF.